What follows are 14 T cell receptor beta chains derived from one specimen sequenced in a study of CXCR3-negative and CXCR3-positive naive CD8 T cells. Study findings and constraints: TRB CDR3s were more hydrophobic in CXCR3-positive than in CXCR3-negative naive cells.

The method, 5' RACE with UMI labels, was used to prepare the TRB cDNA libraries. TCRdb reprocessed the 5' RACE reads and stores each CDR3 protein as one record, lacking DNA. In total, the table holds 140,000 to 150,000 distinct CDR3 sequences. Antigens for these TCRs are unknown. The specimen sequenced was naive CXCR3+ CD8+ T cells from blood. This sample's subset: CD45RO-CCR7+CD27+CD95- naive CD8+ T cells expressing CXCR3 (TNR3+). Receptor source: a human donor in good health. Some clones in this sample may be carry-over from other donors' samples.

The chain employs TRBV12-3 or TRBV12-4 and TRBJ1-5; TCRdb outputs TRBD1, but without DNA this stays unchecked. CDR3 size: 14 residues. The CDR3 loop is CASSLGSQGQPQHF.

The chain joins TRBV7-9 to TRBJ2-7; absent DNA, TCRdb's TRBD2 call cannot be checked. CDR1 and CDR2 from the germline V gene are SEHNR and FQNEAQ (reference sequence). The CDR3 sequence is 15 residues long. This CDR3 is CASSPSGGGWNEQYF.

The CDR3 protein is CATSFYTGELFF. V usage is TRBV25-1 and J usage is TRBJ2-2. CDR1 is MGHDK, CDR2 SYGVNS, per germline. The CDR3 extends over 12 amino acids.

This chain uses TRBV9 with TRBJ2-7; no DNA is available, so the TRBD1 call from TCRdb remains unchecked. CDR3 length: 15 residues. Germline CDR1 is SGDLS and CDR2 is YYNGEE. CDR3 sequence: CASSVDGEGIYEQYF. The full variable domain, with the rest looked up from reference TRBV9 and TRBJ2-7, is DSGVTQTPKHLITATGQRVTLRCSPRSGDLSVYWYQQSLDQGLQFLIQYYNGEERAKGNILERFSAQQFPDLHSELNLSSLELGDSALYFCASSVDGEGIYEQYFGPGTRLTVT.

This sequence joins TRBV20-1 and TRBJ2-5; the D gene TCRdb calls, TRBD1, cannot be checked with no DNA. Germline lookup yields CDR1 DFQATT and CDR2 SNEGSKA (reference sequence). This CDR3 region has 14 residues. The CDR3 sequence is CSANAVGAGETQYF.

CDR3 region: CASSVEDNPLYGYTF. The chain couples TRBV9 to TRBJ1-2. Germline CDR1 and CDR2: SGDLS and YYNGEE. The CDR3 contains 15 residues.

The chain has TRBV12-3 or TRBV12-4 and TRBJ2-2; as DNA is missing, the TRBD2 call by TCRdb cannot be tested. CDR3 size: 16 residues. This CDR3 reads CASRLAGGMNTGELFF.

This chain connects TRBV9 to TRBJ1-1; TCRdb designates TRBD1, a call that cannot be tested without DNA. The length of the CDR3 is 14 residues. Germline CDR1 reads SGDLS; CDR2 reads YYNGEE. The CDR3 sequence is CASSVRPGDTEAFF.

V is TRBV6-2 or TRBV6-3 and J is TRBJ1-2. The CDR3 runs to 15 residues. CDR1 and CDR2 (germline): MNHEY, SVGEGT. The CDR3 is CASSDVGASLYGYTF.

The rearrangement uses TRBV5-6 and TRBJ2-5; TCRdb returns TRBD1, unconfirmable since there is no DNA. Germline lookup yields CDR1 SGHDT and CDR2 YYEEEE. The CDR3 spans 13 residues. This CDR3 is CASTWTRGETQYF.

This rearrangement joins TRBV29-1 to TRBJ1-2; as DNA is missing, the TRBD1 call by TCRdb cannot be tested. The CDR3 covers 14 residues. Germline values: CDR1 SQVTM, CDR2 ANQGSEA. The CDR3: CSVEALGDSWGYTF.

CDR3 sequence reads: CASRRNFQDGGQETQYF. This chain links TRBV6-5 with TRBJ2-5; TCRdb returns TRBD1, unconfirmable since there is no DNA. The CDR3 has 17 residues. The germline gives CDR1 MNHEY, CDR2 SVGAGI.

The chain has TRBV7-2 and TRBJ1-1. Germline CDR1 SGHTA, CDR2 FQGNSA. This CDR3 is built from 12 residues. CDR3 region: CASSYGHNEAFF.

This chain uses TRBV28 with TRBJ2-7; TCRdb designates TRBD1, a call that cannot be tested without DNA. The CDR3 runs to 15 residues. CDR1 and CDR2 (germline): MDHEN, SYDVKM. CDR3 sequence reads: CASSPYRSRDYEQYF. The variable domain in full, with the rest retrieved from reference TRBV28 and TRBJ2-7, is DVKVTQSSRYLVKRTGEKVFLECVQDMDHENMFWYRQDPGLGLRLIYFSYDVKMKEKGDIPEGYSVSREKKERFSLILESASTNQTSMYLCASSPYRSRDYEQYFGPGTRLTVT.